A selection of T cell receptor beta chains follows, all from one sample in a study of T cells in Graves' hyperthyroidism and ophthalmopathy. MiXCR was run by TCRdb on the multiplex PCR reads, yielding one entry per CDR3 protein. Here the sample spans some 300,000 distinct CDR3 sequences, over 15% being singletons. Specimen: blood. The receptors stem from a man in his thirties or forties with Graves' hyperthyroidism. CDR3s include the opening cysteine and the closing phenylalanine or tryptophan. D genes are given only for firm matches.

CSATGENYGYTF	-	TRBV20-1
CAWSSVGYGYTF	-	TRBV30
CAWSVLRGALNTEAFF	-	TRBV30
CASSWTSAYEQYF	TRBD2	TRBV27
CASSVANGGPEAFF	-	TRBV9
CATSKRPGGDQPQHF	-	TRBV15
CSARYRGEGDTQYF	TRBD2	TRBV20-1
CALSGINEKLFF	-	TRBV30
CSASVSDTQYF	-	TRBV20-1
CSATGGDYGYTF	TRBD1	TRBV29-1
CTWNDRRYGYTF	-	TRBV30
CASSAYTGAVDTIYF	TRBD1	TRBV13
CASSFRGTDTQYF	-	TRBV27
CASSSGLAGTYEQYF	TRBD2	TRBV18
CASSPGQEVGAFSSYEQYF	-	TRBV11-1
CATTPSPVARYNSPLHF	-	TRBV24-1
CSARPGTSGANVLTF	-	TRBV20-1
CASSPRAGVSYEQYF	TRBD2	TRBV5-1